This TCR beta chain was sequenced in a study of T cells after yellow fever vaccination. Regarding the study as a whole: Clones that expanded after primary vaccination mostly reappeared after the booster (96% CD4, around 87% CD8).

TCRdb reanalysed the 5' RACE reads using MiXCR and keeps one entry per CDR3 protein. The sample lists about 30,000 distinct CDR3 sequences, 3.5% to 5% occurring once. This clonotype has a count of ten or more. The antigen remains unidentified. V lost 8 bases to trimming and J lost 2 bases, with 16 bases between them. Germline loops: CDR1 MNHEY, CDR2 SVGEGT. CDR3 length equals 14 residues. This clonotype was obtained from a young man who received the YFV17D yellow fever vaccine. The starting material was CD8+ T cells sorted from PBMCs, obtained 5 days after the yellow fever booster vaccination. The rearrangement joins TRBV6-2 or TRBV6-3 to TRBJ2-7; D uncertain. The DNA for the CDR3 is TGTGCCAGCGTCCAGGCAAAAACTGCCTACGAGCAGTACTTC. This gives the protein CASVQAKTAYEQYF.